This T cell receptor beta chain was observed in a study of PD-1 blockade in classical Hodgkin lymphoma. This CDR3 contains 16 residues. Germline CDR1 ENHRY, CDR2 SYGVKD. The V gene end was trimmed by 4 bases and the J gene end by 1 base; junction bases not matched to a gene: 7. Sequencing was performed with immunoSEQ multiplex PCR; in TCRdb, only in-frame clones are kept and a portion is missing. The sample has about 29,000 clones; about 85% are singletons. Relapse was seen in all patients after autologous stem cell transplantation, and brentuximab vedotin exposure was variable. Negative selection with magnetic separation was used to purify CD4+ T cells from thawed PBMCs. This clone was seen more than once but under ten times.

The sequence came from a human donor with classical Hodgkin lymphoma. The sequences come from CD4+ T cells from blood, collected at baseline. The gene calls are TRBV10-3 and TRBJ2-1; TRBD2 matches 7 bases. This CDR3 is CAISARGSDSYNEQFF. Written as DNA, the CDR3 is TGTGCCATCAGTGCACGCGGGAGTGATTCCTACAATGAGCAGTTCTTC.